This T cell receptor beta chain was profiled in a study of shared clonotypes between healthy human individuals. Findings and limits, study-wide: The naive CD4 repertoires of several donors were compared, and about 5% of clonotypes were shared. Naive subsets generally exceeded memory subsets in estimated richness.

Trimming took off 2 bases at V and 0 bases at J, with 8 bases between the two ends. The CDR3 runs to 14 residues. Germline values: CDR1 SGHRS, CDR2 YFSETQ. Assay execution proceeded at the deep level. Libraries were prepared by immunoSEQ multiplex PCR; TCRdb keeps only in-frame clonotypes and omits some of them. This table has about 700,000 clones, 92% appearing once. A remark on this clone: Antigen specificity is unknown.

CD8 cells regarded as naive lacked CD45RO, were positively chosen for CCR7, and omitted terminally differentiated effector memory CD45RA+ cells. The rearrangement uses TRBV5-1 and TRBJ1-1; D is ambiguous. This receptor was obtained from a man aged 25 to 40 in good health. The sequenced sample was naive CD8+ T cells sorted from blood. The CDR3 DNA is TGCGCCAGCAGCTTAGTGGCGGTGAACACTGAAGCTTTCTTT. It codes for CASSLVAVNTEAFF.